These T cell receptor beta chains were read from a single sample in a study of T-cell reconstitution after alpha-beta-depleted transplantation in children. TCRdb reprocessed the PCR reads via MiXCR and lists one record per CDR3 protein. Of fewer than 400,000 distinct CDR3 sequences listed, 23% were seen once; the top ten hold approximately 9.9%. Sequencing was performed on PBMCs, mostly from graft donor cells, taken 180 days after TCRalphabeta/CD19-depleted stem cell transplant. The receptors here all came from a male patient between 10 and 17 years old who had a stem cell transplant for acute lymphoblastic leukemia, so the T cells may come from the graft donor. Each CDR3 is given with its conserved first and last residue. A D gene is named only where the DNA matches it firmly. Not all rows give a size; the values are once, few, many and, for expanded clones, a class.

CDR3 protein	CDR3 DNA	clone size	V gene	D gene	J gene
CPSSPLRKAGREAFF	TGTCCCAGCAGTCCCCTAAGAAAGGCAGGTCGGGAAGCTTTCTTT	few	TRBV12-3/TRBV12-4	NA	TRBJ1-1
CASSSDRGLYNEQFF	TGTGCCAGCAGCTCCGACAGGGGCCTCTACAATGAGCAGTTCTTC	once	TRBV11-3	TRBD1	TRBJ2-1
CASSPHNEQFF	TGTGCCAGCAGTCCCCACAATGAGCAGTTCTTC	many	TRBV6-6	NA	TRBJ2-1
CASSLRGLAGGRGADTQYF	TGCGCCAGCAGCTTGCGCGGACTAGCGGGAGGGCGGGGGGCAGATACGCAGTATTTT	once	TRBV5-1	TRBD2	TRBJ2-3
CASSRSWSTPQEGYTF	TGCGCCAGCAGCCGTAGTTGGTCCACCCCACAGGAGGGCTACACCTTC	few	TRBV5-1	NA	TRBJ1-2
CASSPSGSQYEQYF	TGCGCCAGCAGCCCAAGCGGGAGTCAATACGAGCAGTACTTC	NA	TRBV5-1	TRBD2	TRBJ2-7
CASSFRGPGNTIYF	TGTGCCAGCAGCTTCAGGGGGCCTGGAAACACCATATATTTT	few	TRBV5-6	TRBD1	TRBJ1-3
CASSLTRILGSTQYF	TGTGCCAGCAGTTTAACTAGGATCCTAGGGAGTACGCAGTATTTT	few	TRBV12-3/TRBV12-4	NA	TRBJ2-3
CASTLTRADIQYF	TGTGCCAGCACGCTTACCAGGGCGGACATTCAGTACTTC	few	TRBV6-6	NA	TRBJ2-4
CASSVGGRSYNEQFF	TGTGCCAGCAGCGTAGGCGGGAGATCCTACAATGAGCAGTTCTTC	NA	TRBV9	TRBD2	TRBJ2-1
CASSQDRWRPDTQYF	TGTGCCAGCAGCCAAGATAGGTGGCGGCCAGATACGCAGTATTTT	NA	TRBV3-1	NA	TRBJ2-3
CSAGRLNYGYTF	TGCAGTGCTGGACGGTTGAACTATGGCTACACCTTC	NA	TRBV20-1	NA	TRBJ1-2
CASRTGGYYSGANVLTF	TGCGCCAGCAGGACAGGGGGCTACTACTCTGGGGCCAACGTCCTGACTTTC	NA	TRBV10-2	TRBD1	TRBJ2-6
CASSYQGRRDHNEQFF	TGTGCCAGCAGTTACCAGGGTAGGAGGGACCACAATGAGCAGTTCTTC	NA	TRBV13	NA	TRBJ2-1
CASSPDSGSHTGELFF	TGTGCCAGCAGCCCAGATAGCGGGAGTCACACCGGGGAGCTGTTTTTT	few	TRBV9	TRBD2	TRBJ2-2
CASSFGQLVTNEKLFF	TGTGCCAGCAGTTTTGGACAGCTTGTGACTAATGAAAAACTGTTTTTT	NA	TRBV12-3/TRBV12-4	NA	TRBJ1-4
CASSQFPQGVAQPQHF	TGTGCCAGCTCCCAATTTCCTCAGGGGGTTGCTCAGCCCCAGCATTTT	few	TRBV2	TRBD1	TRBJ1-5
CSARAREAKNIQYF	TGCAGTGCTAGAGCCAGGGAGGCCAAAAACATTCAGTACTTC	many	TRBV20-1	NA	TRBJ2-4
CASSSVYLETQYF	TGCGCCAGCAGCAGTGTGTATTTGGAGACCCAGTACTTC	NA	TRBV5-1	NA	TRBJ2-5
CAISLIGLAPDTQYF	TGTGCCATCAGCTTAATTGGACTAGCCCCAGATACGCAGTATTTT	NA	TRBV10-3	TRBD2	TRBJ2-3
CASGQESHIQYF	TGCGCCAGCGGCCAGGAGTCACACATTCAGTACTTC	NA	TRBV5-1	NA	TRBJ2-4
CASGQSRQGLGETQYF	TGTGCCAGCGGCCAGTCGCGACAGGGCCTAGGGGAGACCCAGTACTTC	NA	TRBV27	TRBD1	TRBJ2-5
CATSRLPGVGTGELFF	TGTGCCACCAGCAGATTACCCGGGGTGGGCACCGGGGAGCTGTTTTTT	few	TRBV15	NA	TRBJ2-2
CASSQSSGRIRNTEAFF	TGTGCCAGCAGCCAATCGTCCGGACGGATCCGTAACACTGAAGCTTTCTTT	NA	TRBV11-2	NA	TRBJ1-1
CASSLSGVRDEQYF	TGTGCCAGCAGCTTATCTGGAGTTAGGGACGAGCAGTACTTC	NA	TRBV7-3	NA	TRBJ2-7
CASSSDPPLAGYTDTQYF	TGTGCCAGCAGTTCTGACCCCCCGCTAGCGGGTTACACAGATACGCAGTATTTT	few	TRBV6-2/TRBV6-3	TRBD2	TRBJ2-3
CASSARRTGELFF	TGTGCCAGCAGTGCTAGGAGGACCGGGGAGCTGTTTTTT	few	TRBV6-4	NA	TRBJ2-2
CSARETGFYGYTF	TGCAGTGCTAGGGAGACAGGGTTCTATGGCTACACCTTC	NA	TRBV20-1	TRBD1	TRBJ1-2
CASTIVGTRAPYEQYF	TGTGCCAGCACCATTGTGGGGACTAGGGCTCCCTACGAGCAGTACTTC	NA	TRBV28	TRBD2	TRBJ2-7